This T cell receptor beta chain was obtained from a study of early T cells in non-severe SARS-CoV-2 infection. About the study: The sequenced material was bulk RNA from unsorted whole blood, and its chains were unpaired.

In the library, individual cDNA molecules carried attached unique molecular identifiers. TCRdb ran MiXCR on the 5' RACE reads and lists one entry per CDR3 protein. The table has 25,000 to 35,000 distinct CDR3 sequences, around 5.3% seen once; the top ten hold around 2.5%. A few counts support this clonotype. Its antigen is not identified. The study's findings and limits: VDJdb matching skewed toward anti-spike CD8 responses, missing private and CD4 specificities.

Sequencing used whole blood. This sequence was found in an adult who was a healthcare worker with PCR-confirmed SARS-CoV-2 infection or an uninfected control (not recorded which).

CDR3: CASSDTPLGNSPLHF. In DNA form, the CDR3 reads TGTGCCAGCAGTGACACCCCGCTGGGTAATTCACCCCTCCACTTT. The rearrangement links TRBV25-1 to TRBJ1-6; no firm D call. Germline V gene sequence: CDR1 MGHDK, CDR2 SYGVNS. The V and J ends lost 3 bases and 6 bases respectively, with 12 bases between them. The CDR3 totals 15 residues.